The entry below gives a single T cell receptor beta chain sequence along with its context. Profiling relied on immunoSEQ multiplex PCR, and the TCRdb table lists in-frame clones only, not all of them. The repertoire holds 85,000 to 100,000 clones, with almost 95% as singletons. This record belongs to a study of T cell changes during pregnancy in multiple sclerosis. Trimming shortened V by 1 base and J by 0 bases, and 9 bases separated the two germline ends. CDR1 SGHDN and CDR2 FVKESK come from the germline V gene. The CDR3 sequence is 15 residues long. This receptor was obtained from a female donor with multiple sclerosis, enrolled in a pregnancy study. Sequences were derived from peripheral blood, sampled in the first trimester of pregnancy. This sequence joins TRBV14 and TRBJ2-5; D is undetermined. The CDR3 DNA reads as TGTGCCAGCAGCCAAGGACTGTATAACCAAGAGACCCAGTACTTC. It specifies CASSQGLYNQETQYF.